Detailed here is one T cell receptor beta chain. Antigen: not known. The data are from a study of post-analysis software for immune sequencing data. At the level of the study: Multiple sclerosis in the patients followed relapsing-remitting, secondary progressive and progressive-relapsing courses.

Whole-study findings and limits: Patients with multiple sclerosis recorded significantly lower normalized Chao1 diversity than controls, the study found. Same-batch samples co-clustered strongly by F measure. Patients had higher frequencies than controls of roughly five TRBV segments, including TRBV5-6, TRBV5-1 and TRBV20-1.

Carried by the TCR beta cDNA libraries were unique molecular identifiers. Starting from about 0.94 to 9.7 million T cells, the study yielded approximately 460,000 cDNA molecules. TCRdb ran MiXCR on the PCR reads and lists one entry per CDR3 protein. The repertoire holds 750,000 to 950,000 distinct CDR3 sequences, approximately 57% seen once, with 4.6% in the top ten. V was clipped by 6 bases and J by 1 base; unmatched bases: 15. CDR1 is LGHDT and CDR2 is YNNKEL in the germline V gene (reference sequence). The length of the CDR3 is 18 residues. The gene calls are TRBV3-1 and TRBJ1-5, with 7 bases lining up with TRBD1. The receptor was derived from a girl aged 5-17 years with multiple sclerosis. The sample comprised blood. The CDR3 here is CASSDRAMVGTSNQPQHF. The DNA for the CDR3 is TGTGCCAGCAGTGACAGGGCGATGGTTGGTACGAGCAATCAGCCCCAGCATTTT.